The rows below give T cell receptor beta chains drawn from one sample of a study of blood T cell repertoires in COVID-19. TCRdb's table, derived via immunoSEQ multiplex PCR, lists solely in-frame clones and lacks some. Among around 76,000 clones listed, more than 85% were seen once. Input material: peripheral blood. The receptors originated from a man in his 60s with acute or convalescent COVID-19. CDR3s include the opening cysteine and the closing phenylalanine or tryptophan. The order of the fields is CDR3 protein, CDR3 DNA, D gene, clone size, J gene, V gene. D genes are given only for firm matches. Rows may omit the clone size; those that give it use once, few, many or a size class.

CDR3: CASSPLSGFGETQYF
DNA: TGTGCCAGCAGTCCACTGAGCGGGTTTGGGGAGACCCAGTACTTC
D: NA
size: NA
J: TRBJ2-5
V: TRBV9

CDR3: CASSNRDRGSPLHF
DNA: TGTGCCAGCAGCAACCGGGACAGGGGATCACCCCTCCACTTT
D: NA
size: NA
J: TRBJ1-6
V: TRBV21-1

CDR3: CASRQLDRNEKLFF
DNA: TGTGCCAGCAGACAACTGGACAGGAATGAAAAACTGTTTTTT
D: TRBD1
size: NA
J: TRBJ1-4
V: TRBV6-5

CDR3: CASSLYAVGGKLFF
DNA: TGTGCCAGCAGTTTATACGCTGTAGGGGGAAAACTGTTTTTT
D: NA
size: NA
J: TRBJ1-4
V: TRBV27

CDR3: CASSSTGAGDGYTF
DNA: TGTGCCAGCAGCTCTACAGGAGCAGGGGATGGCTACACCTTC
D: NA
size: NA
J: TRBJ1-2
V: TRBV5-4

CDR3: CASSPGQGEETQYF
DNA: TGCGCCAGCAGCCCGGGACAGGGTGAGGAGACCCAGTACTTC
D: TRBD1
size: NA
J: TRBJ2-5
V: TRBV5-1

CDR3: CASSHYTGELFF
DNA: TGCGCCAGCAGCCACTACACCGGGGAGCTGTTTTTT
D: NA
size: NA
J: TRBJ2-2
V: TRBV5-1

CDR3: CASSLYGGRDEQYF
DNA: TGTGCCAGCAGCTTATATGGCGGGAGGGACGAGCAGTACTTC
D: TRBD2
size: NA
J: TRBJ2-7
V: TRBV7-3

CDR3: CASSGGANRVSGNTIYF
DNA: TGCGCCAGCAGCGGTGGGGCAAACCGGGTTTCTGGAAACACCATATATTTT
D: NA
size: NA
J: TRBJ1-3
V: TRBV5-1

CDR3: CASSPPTDPNTEAFF
DNA: TGTGCCAGCTCACCACCGACAGATCCGAACACTGAAGCTTTCTTT
D: NA
size: NA
J: TRBJ1-1
V: TRBV18

CDR3: CASSQVTTGGAFF
DNA: TGTGCCAGCAGCCAAGTCACGACAGGGGGGGCTTTCTTT
D: TRBD1
size: NA
J: TRBJ1-1
V: TRBV14

CDR3: CASSLDSAGYQETQYF
DNA: TGTGCCAGCAGCTTAGATTCGGCAGGGTACCAAGAGACCCAGTACTTC
D: NA
size: NA
J: TRBJ2-5
V: TRBV7-8

CDR3: CASSPGLAGAQRNEQFF
DNA: TGCGCCAGCAGTCCGGGACTAGCGGGAGCCCAACGAAATGAGCAGTTCTTC
D: TRBD2
size: once
J: TRBJ2-1
V: TRBV5-1

CDR3: CASRTSGAYEQYF
DNA: TGTGCCAGTCGGACTAGCGGGGCCTACGAGCAGTACTTC
D: TRBD2
size: NA
J: TRBJ2-7
V: TRBV27

CDR3: CASTTSGRQVGTEQFF
DNA: TGTGCCAGCACCACCTCCGGCCGGCAGGTGGGTACTGAGCAGTTCTTC
D: NA
size: once
J: TRBJ2-1
V: TRBV5-6

CDR3: CASSLVAGGPGEQFF
DNA: TGCGCCAGCAGCTTGGTAGCGGGAGGGCCCGGTGAGCAGTTCTTC
D: TRBD2
size: NA
J: TRBJ2-1
V: TRBV5-1

CDR3: CASSYSGGPLNTEAFF
DNA: TGTGCCAGCAGTTACTCAGGGGGCCCGCTGAACACTGAAGCTTTCTTT
D: TRBD1
size: NA
J: TRBJ1-1
V: TRBV6-5

CDR3: CASSYRGIKASQETQYF
DNA: TGTGCCAGCAGTTACCGGGGGATTAAGGCTTCCCAAGAGACCCAGTACTTC
D: NA
size: NA
J: TRBJ2-5
V: TRBV6-2/TRBV6-3

CDR3: CASYMRGTNTEAFF
DNA: TGTGCCAGCTATATGCGGGGAACAAACACTGAAGCTTTCTTT
D: NA
size: NA
J: TRBJ1-1
V: TRBV27

CDR3: CASSVGGSRESTDTQYF
DNA: TGTGCCAGCAGCGTAGGGGGCTCGCGGGAGAGCACAGATACGCAGTATTTT
D: TRBD2
size: NA
J: TRBJ2-3
V: TRBV9

CDR3: CASSTGTRSLDTEAFF
DNA: TGCGCCAGCAGCACGGGGACACGTTCGTTGGACACTGAAGCTTTCTTT
D: NA
size: NA
J: TRBJ1-1
V: TRBV5-1

CDR3: CASNAAYLTDTQYF
DNA: TGTGCCAGCAATGCAGCTTATCTGACAGATACGCAGTATTTT
D: NA
size: NA
J: TRBJ2-3
V: TRBV2

CDR3: CASSLGQSTGELFF
DNA: TGTGCCAGCAGCTTGGGACAGAGCACCGGGGAGCTGTTTTTT
D: NA
size: NA
J: TRBJ2-2
V: TRBV5-4

CDR3: CASSLGTGVRTEAFF
DNA: TGTGCCAGCAGCTTAGGGACAGGGGTGCGCACTGAAGCTTTCTTT
D: TRBD1
size: once
J: TRBJ1-1
V: TRBV7-7

CDR3: CASSAQGWNTGELFF
DNA: TGCGCCAGCAGCGCCCAGGGCTGGAACACCGGGGAGCTGTTTTTT
D: NA
size: once
J: TRBJ2-2
V: TRBV5-1

CDR3: CASSLDRASTDTQYF
DNA: TGCGCCAGCAGCTTGGACCGAGCAAGCACAGATACGCAGTATTTT
D: NA
size: NA
J: TRBJ2-3
V: TRBV5-1

CDR3: CASTIGAGEQYF
DNA: TGTGCCAGCACGATAGGGGCCGGCGAGCAGTACTTC
D: NA
size: few
J: TRBJ2-7
V: TRBV28

CDR3: CASSWGAGTSEADTQYF
DNA: TGCGCCAGCAGCTGGGGGGCCGGGACTAGCGAGGCAGATACGCAGTATTTT
D: TRBD2
size: NA
J: TRBJ2-3
V: TRBV5-1

CDR3: CASSSIREIRYNEQFF
DNA: TGTGCCAGCAGCTCGATCCGGGAAATTCGGTACAATGAGCAGTTCTTC
D: NA
size: NA
J: TRBJ2-1
V: TRBV3-1/TRBV3-2

CDR3: CASSTQRESYTGELFF
DNA: TGTGCCAGTAGTACACAACGGGAGTCGTACACCGGGGAGCTGTTTTTT
D: NA
size: NA
J: TRBJ2-2
V: TRBV19

CDR3: CASSQAGADEQYF
DNA: TGTGCCAGCAGCCAAGCTGGAGCGGACGAGCAGTACTTC
D: NA
size: NA
J: TRBJ2-7
V: TRBV21-1

CDR3: CASSPGGIGANYEQYF
DNA: TGTGCCAGCTCACCAGGAGGGATCGGGGCAAACTACGAGCAGTACTTC
D: NA
size: NA
J: TRBJ2-7
V: TRBV18